This passage covers 6 T cell receptor beta chains from one sample sequenced in a study of T cell clonotyping in hematopoietic cell transplantation. This sample's time point: recipient sample about 28 days before transplant, after cytoreduction. The protocol was immunoSEQ multiplex PCR, while the TCRdb copy is restricted to in-frame clones and leaves out a portion. This table holds more than 40,000 clones, 75% to 90% found once. Specimen: peripheral blood mononuclear cells, collected before stem cell transplant. The receptors stem from a man aged 55-75 years with acute myeloid leukemia. Some clones in this sample may be carry-over from other donors' samples.

This clone was observed a single time. The rearrangement uses TRBV28 and TRBJ1-5, with a tentative D call TRBD1 (6 bases). Trimming removed 2 bases from V and 0 bases from J, with 14 bases in between. CDR3 length equals 17 residues. The V gene's germline CDR1 is MDHEN and CDR2 SYDVKM. DNA of the CDR3: TGTGCCAGCAGTTTAGGGGGCAGCAGAGATAGCAATCAGCCCCAGCATTTT. As protein: CASSLGGSRDSNQPQHF.

This sequence joins TRBV7-9 and TRBJ1-6; 7 bases line up with TRBD1. The germline V gene has CDR1 SEHNR and CDR2 FQNEAQ (reference sequence). Germline trimming cut 5 bases from V and 7 bases from J; bases unmatched to any gene: 8. CDR3 length: 15 amino acids. The DNA for the CDR3 is TGTGCCAGCAGCGTAGACAGGGTCGGGAATTCACCCCTCCACTTT. Translated: CASSVDRVGNSPLHF.

J is TRBJ1-5 and V is TRBV7-6; D is unclear. The CDR3 sequence is 13 residues long. Germline-derived CDR1 and CDR2 are SGHVS and FNYEAQ. The ends were cut back, 5 bases at V and 5 bases at J, with 10 bases in the middle. CDR3 in amino acids: CASSPAGDQPQHF. The DNA of the CDR3 is TGTGCCAGCAGCCCAGCAGGCGATCAGCCCCAGCATTTT.

The V call is TRBV29-1, the J call TRBJ2-6; D call uncertain. Germline CDR1 and CDR2: SQVTM and ANQGSEA. The CDR3 sequence is 16 residues long. Trimming shortened V by 7 bases and J by 5 bases, and 21 bases separated the two germline ends. CDR3 sequence reads: CSATVPWGSRANVLTF. CDR3 in DNA: TGCAGCGCTACGGTACCGTGGGGTTCCAGGGCCAACGTCCTGACTTTC. Supplemented by reference TRBV29-1 and TRBJ2-6, the full variable domain reads SAVISQKPSRDICQRGTSLTIQCQVDSQVTMMFWYRQQPGQSLTLIATANQGSEATYESGFVIDKFPISRPNLTFSTLTVSNMSPEDSSIYLCSATVPWGSRANVLTFGAGSRLTVL.

V gene TRBV9 combines with J gene TRBJ1-2, with a tentative D call TRBD1 (5 bases). Deletions cut 2 bases from V and 6 bases from J, with 11 bases between. The CDR3 runs to 13 residues. CDR1 SGDLS and CDR2 YYNGEE come from the germline V gene. Here the CDR3 reads CASSVGGNNGYTF. Written as DNA, the CDR3 is TGTGCCAGCAGCGTGGGGGGAAATAATGGCTACACCTTC. Using reference TRBV9 and TRBJ1-2 for the parts outside the CDR3, the full variable domain is DSGVTQTPKHLITATGQRVTLRCSPRSGDLSVYWYQQSLDQGLQFLIQYYNGEERAKGNILERFSAQQFPDLHSELNLSSLELGDSALYFCASSVGGNNGYTFGSGTRLTVV.

This clone has more than one count but fewer than ten. The V call is TRBV10-1, the J call TRBJ2-7; 11 bases map to TRBD2. V trimming: 3 bases; J trimming: 3 bases; junction bases outside the gene matches: 13. Germline V gene sequence: CDR1 WNHNN, CDR2 SYGVQD (reference sequence). This CDR3 spans 18 amino acids. CDR3 protein: CASSEGGSGGAKDYEQYF. DNA for the CDR3: TGCGCCAGCAGTGAAGGGGGTAGCGGGGGGGCGAAGGACTACGAGCAGTACTTC.